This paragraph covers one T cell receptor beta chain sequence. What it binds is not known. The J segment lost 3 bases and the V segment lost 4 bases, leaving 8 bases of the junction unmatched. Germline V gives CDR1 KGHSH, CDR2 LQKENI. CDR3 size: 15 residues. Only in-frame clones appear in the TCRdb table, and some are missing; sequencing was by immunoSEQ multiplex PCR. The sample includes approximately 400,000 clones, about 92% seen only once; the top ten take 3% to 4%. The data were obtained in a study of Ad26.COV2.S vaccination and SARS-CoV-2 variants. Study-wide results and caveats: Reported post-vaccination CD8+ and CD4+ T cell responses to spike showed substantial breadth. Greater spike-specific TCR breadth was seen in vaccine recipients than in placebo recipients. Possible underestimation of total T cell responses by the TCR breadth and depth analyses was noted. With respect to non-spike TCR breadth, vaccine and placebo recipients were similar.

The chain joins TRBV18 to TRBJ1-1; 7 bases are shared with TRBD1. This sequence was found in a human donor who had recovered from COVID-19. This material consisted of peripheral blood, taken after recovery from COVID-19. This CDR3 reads CASSRLTGMDTEAFF. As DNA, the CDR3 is TGTGCCAGCTCACGCTTGACAGGGATGGACACTGAAGCTTTCTTT. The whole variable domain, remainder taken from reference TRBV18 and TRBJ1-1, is NAGVMQNPRHLVRRRGQEARLRCSPMKGHSHVYWYRQLPEEGLKFMVYLQKENIIDESGMPKERFSAEFPKEGPSILRIQQVVRGDSAAYFCASSRLTGMDTEAFFGQGTRLTVV.